These 15 T cell receptor beta chains came from one sample sequenced in a study of OX40 agonist ivuxolimab in advanced cancers. The method was immunoSEQ multiplex PCR; TCRdb's version includes in-frame clones alone and lacks a portion of them. The profile shows 35,000 or so clones, roughly 80% of them singletons. Specimen: CD4+ or CD8+ T cells sorted from blood, collected in a trial of the OX40 agonist ivuxolimab. The receptor set was obtained from an adult with an advanced solid tumor such as melanoma, head and neck, liver or kidney cancer.

Only a few counts were recorded for this clone. The chain recombines TRBV19 with TRBJ1-2, with TRBD1 as a possible D gene (5 bases). The CDR3 loop spans 15 amino acids. Trimming removed 2 bases from V and 2 bases from J, with 12 bases in between. Germline V gives CDR1 LNHDA, CDR2 SQIVND (reference sequence). CDR3 coding DNA: TGTGCCAGTAGTATACAGGGACCGTGGAACTATGGCTACACCTTC. Its protein product is CASSIQGPWNYGYTF.

J is TRBJ1-6 and V is TRBV6-1, with D tentatively TRBD1 (6 bases). CDR1 and CDR2 from the germline V gene are MNHNS and SASEGT. V lost 4 bases, J lost 0 bases, and 13 bases lay in between. CDR3 length equals 17 residues. The CDR3 reads CASSARTASSYNSPLHF. In nucleotides, the CDR3 is TGTGCCAGCAGTGCAAGGACAGCTAGCTCCTATAATTCACCCCTCCACTTT.

This clone has just one count. The V gene is TRBV7-2, the J gene TRBJ2-2; D gene uncertain. This CDR3 is 16 amino acids long. Germline V gene sequence: CDR1 SGHTA, CDR2 FQGNSA. The V gene lost 3 bases and the J gene lost 4 bases, with 15 bases spanning the gap. The CDR3 sequence is CASSFPTSRSTGELFF. For the CDR3, the DNA is TGTGCCAGCAGCTTTCCTACCAGCCGCAGCACCGGGGAGCTGTTTTTT.

The chain links TRBV5-6 to TRBJ2-7; 7 bases fit TRBD1. V lost 0 bases and J lost 4; bases outside the gene matches: 7. Germline V gene data show CDR1 as SGHDT and CDR2 as YYEEEE. The CDR3 consists of 15 residues. This CDR3 reads CASSLADREYYEQYF. CDR3 bases: TGTGCCAGCAGCTTGGCCGACAGGGAATATTACGAGCAGTACTTC. The full variable domain, rest sourced from reference TRBV5-6 and TRBJ2-7, is DAGVTQSPTHLIKTRGQQVTLRCSPKSGHDTVSWYQQALGQGPQFIFQYYEEEERQRGNFPDRFSGHQFPNYSSELNVNALLLGDSALYLCASSLADREYYEQYFGPGTRLTVT.

A few counts support this clone. The CDR3 loop is CASSPYGLAGDTQYF. The CDR3 DNA is TGTGCCAGCAGCCCATACGGACTAGCTGGAGATACGCAGTATTTT. The genes are TRBV9 and TRBJ2-3, with TRBD2 identical over 8 bases. The CDR3 runs to 15 residues. Germline values: CDR1 SGDLS, CDR2 YYNGEE. Trimming cost V 4 bases and J 5 bases; bases outside gene matches: 9.

This chain joins TRBV11-2 and TRBJ2-3, with 8 positions matching TRBD1. Trimming at V came to 4 bases and at J to 3 bases, leaving 6 bases not matched to a gene. The germline CDR1 and CDR2 sequences are SGHAT and FQNNGV. This CDR3 contains 15 residues. The CDR3 spells CASSYRTGRTDTQYF. DNA of the CDR3: TGTGCCAGCAGCTACCGGACAGGGCGAACAGATACGCAGTATTTT.

V and J are TRBV19 and TRBJ1-6; no clear D. V shed 4 bases and J shed 8 bases, with 6 bases lying between them. Germline V gene data show CDR1 as LNHDA and CDR2 as SQIVND (reference sequence). This CDR3 region has 12 residues. The CDR3 coding sequence is TGTGCCAGTAGTACTAGGGATTCACCCCTCCACTTT. It encodes CASSTRDSPLHF.

The chain has TRBV11-2 and TRBJ2-7; 11 positions match TRBD1. J gave up 4 bases and V 1 base, and 6 bases lay outside the gene matches. The CDR3 has 16 amino acids. Per the germline V gene, CDR1 is SGHAT and CDR2 is FQNNGV. The CDR3 region has the DNA TGTGCCAGCAGCTTAGCCGGGACAGGGGGTCTATACGAGCAGTACTTC. It is translated as CASSLAGTGGLYEQYF.

The chain is built from TRBV6-1 and TRBJ2-5; D might be TRBD2 (5 bases). Trimming left V 0 bases short and J 4 bases short, with 18 bases between. CDR1 and CDR2 from the germline V gene are MNHNS and SASEGT. The CDR3 is made up of 17 amino acids. The CDR3 reads CASSEAFRRGKGETQYF. The DNA of the CDR3 is TGTGCCAGCAGTGAAGCCTTTCGTCGGGGTAAGGGAGAGACCCAGTACTTC.

The rearrangement joins TRBV28 to TRBJ2-7; D call uncertain. Germline lookup yields CDR1 MDHEN and CDR2 SYDVKM. The V end was cut by 5 bases, the J end by 3 bases, with 5 bases between. The CDR3 loop spans 11 amino acids. CDR3 coding DNA: TGTGCCAGCAGTCTCCGCTACGAGCAGTACTTC. This sequence encodes CASSLRYEQYF.

This chain links TRBV7-2 with TRBJ2-1, with a tentative D call TRBD1 (5 bases). The germline CDR1 and CDR2 sequences are SGHTA and FQGNSA. The CDR3 contains 14 residues. Trimming pared 5 bases from V and 7 bases from J, leaving 15 bases between. CDR3 nucleotide sequence: TGTGCCAGCAGCGGATTCCAGGGTGGTAATGAGCAGTTCTTC. It specifies CASSGFQGGNEQFF.

This rearrangement joins TRBV14 to TRBJ1-4; D not certain. Trimming removed 2 bases at V and 2 bases at J, with 9 bases between. Germline V gene lookup returns CDR1 SGHDN and CDR2 FVKESK. This CDR3 has 15 residues. In DNA, the CDR3 is TGTGCCAGCAGCCAATCCGGGGTTACTAATGAAAAACTGTTTTTT. It specifies CASSQSGVTNEKLFF. Supplemented by reference TRBV14 and TRBJ1-4, the full variable domain reads EAGVTQFPSHSVIEKGQTVTLRCDPISGHDNLYWYRRVMGKEIKFLLHFVKESKQDESGMPNNRFLAERTGGTYSTLKVQPAELEDSGVYFCASSQSGVTNEKLFFGSGTQLSVL.

V gene TRBV7-2 combines with J gene TRBJ2-3; D gene unclear. CDR1 is SGHTA and CDR2 is FQGNSA in the germline V gene. The CDR3 has 14 amino acids. The V gene lost 1 base and the J gene lost 4 bases, with 9 bases spanning the gap. The CDR3 is CASSLGQPPDTQYF. DNA of the CDR3: TGTGCCAGCAGCTTAGGACAACCTCCAGATACGCAGTATTTT.

This clone was recorded a few times. The gene calls are TRBV11-1 and TRBJ2-7; no reliable D call. This CDR3 spans 13 amino acids. Trimming pared 5 bases from V and 4 bases from J, leaving 12 bases between. Germline V gene data show CDR1 as SGHAT and CDR2 as FQDESV (reference sequence). CDR3 nucleotide sequence: TGTGCCAGCAGCCCGAAAAGGTTTTACGAGCAGTACTTC. Its translation is CASSPKRFYEQYF. Full variable domain (missing parts from reference TRBV11-1 and TRBJ2-7): EAEVAQSPRYKITEKSQAVAFWCDPISGHATLYWYRQILGQGPELLVQFQDESVVDDSQLPKDRFSAERLKGVDSTLKIQPAELGDSAMYLCASSPKRFYEQYFGPGTRLTVT.

This rearrangement joins TRBV5-1 to TRBJ2-5, with D perhaps TRBD2 (6 bases). V was cut by 1 base and J by 1 base, with 14 bases left in between. Germline CDR1 is SGHRS and CDR2 is YFSETQ. The CDR3 contains 16 residues. The CDR3: CASSLQDNGGQETQYF. In DNA, the CDR3 is TGCGCCAGCAGCTTGCAGGATAACGGGGGCCAAGAGACCCAGTACTTC. Combining the CDR3 with reference TRBV5-1 and TRBJ2-5 gives the whole variable domain KAGVTQTPRYLIKTRGQQVTLSCSPISGHRSVSWYQQTPGQGLQFLFEYFSETQRNKGNFPGRFSGRQFSNSRSEMNVSTLELGDSALYLCASSLQDNGGQETQYFGPGTRLLVL.